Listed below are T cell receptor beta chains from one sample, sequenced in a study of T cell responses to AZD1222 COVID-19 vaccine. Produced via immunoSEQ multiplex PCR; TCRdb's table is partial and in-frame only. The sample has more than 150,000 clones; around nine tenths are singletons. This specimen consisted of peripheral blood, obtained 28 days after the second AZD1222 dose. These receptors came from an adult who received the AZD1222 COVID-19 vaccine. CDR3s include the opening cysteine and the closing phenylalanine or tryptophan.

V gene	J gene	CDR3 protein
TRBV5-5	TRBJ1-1	CASSSAMLSAEAFF
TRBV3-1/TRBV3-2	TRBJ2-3	CASSPLTSGAHSTQYF
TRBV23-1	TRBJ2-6	CASSQQVSSGANVLTF
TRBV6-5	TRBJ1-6	CASIRGAPNSPLHF
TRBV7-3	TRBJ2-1	CASSWGLEYNEQFF
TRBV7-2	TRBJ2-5	CASSRGRGKETQYF
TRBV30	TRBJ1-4	CAWSEPWANEKLFF
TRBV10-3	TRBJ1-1	CAIKTDRAATEAFF
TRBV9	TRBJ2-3	CASSVVITDTQYF
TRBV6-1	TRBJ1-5	CASSEGLLRGPFNQPQHF
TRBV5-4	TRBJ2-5	CASSLNHQETQYF